This is a list of T cell receptor beta chains from one sample in a study of T cell repertoires in cytomegalovirus infection. No antigens are known for them. TCRdb ran MiXCR on the reads and lists one entry per CDR3 protein. The sample has approximately 990,000 distinct CDR3 sequences; around 32% are singletons. The sequencing used cultured CD8+ T cells from PBMCs, collected from culture after CMV antigen stimulation. The receptor source for this set is a human donor in good health (CMV status not recorded). Some clones in this sample may be carry-over from other donors' samples. Each CDR3 is given without its conserved first and last residue. Clone size, where shown, is once, few, many, or a class for clones that have expanded.

14 | - | TRBJ2-5 | TRBV27 | ASSMTGAPGVMTQY
13 | - | TRBJ2-1 | TRBV12-3/TRBV12-4 | ASSPWDYEPREQF
13 | - | TRBJ2-1 | TRBV5-1 | ASSVGLAENNEQF
15 | few | TRBJ1-1 | TRBV19 | ASSTPGQGAKNTEAF
13 | - | TRBJ1-2 | TRBV7-9 | ANSLGGGLDYGYT
11 | many | TRBJ1-2 | TRBV7-6 | ASSLGEDYGYT
14 | many | TRBJ2-1 | TRBV7-8 | ASSLTFKGTYNEQF
11 | few | TRBJ2-7 | TRBV7-9 | ASSLFPGHEQY
12 | - | TRBJ2-3 | TRBV10-3 | AISDGQGADTQY
14 | few | TRBJ1-4 | TRBV6-6 | ASSYSAGGGDEKLF
13 | many | TRBJ2-3 | TRBV28 | ASSLDRGDTDTQY
11 | - | TRBJ2-1 | TRBV12-3/TRBV12-4 | ASVPLGDNEQF
15 | - | TRBJ1-4 | TRBV7-8 | ASSLWDRGLGDEKLF
11 | once | TRBJ1-4 | TRBV3-1 | ASSQDDRKRLF
13 | - | TRBJ2-5 | TRBV6-6 | ASSRYRGYQETQY
13 | many | TRBJ2-5 | TRBV7-2 | ASSPSWDGKETQY
12 | - | TRBJ1-2 | TRBV2 | ASSEPGQGRGYT
11 | - | TRBJ1-1 | TRBV4-1 | ASGRQGHTEAF
12 | few | TRBJ1-1 | TRBV7-9 | ASSEGAKGIEAF
11 | few | TRBJ1-5 | TRBV6-6 | ASGIGPNQPQH